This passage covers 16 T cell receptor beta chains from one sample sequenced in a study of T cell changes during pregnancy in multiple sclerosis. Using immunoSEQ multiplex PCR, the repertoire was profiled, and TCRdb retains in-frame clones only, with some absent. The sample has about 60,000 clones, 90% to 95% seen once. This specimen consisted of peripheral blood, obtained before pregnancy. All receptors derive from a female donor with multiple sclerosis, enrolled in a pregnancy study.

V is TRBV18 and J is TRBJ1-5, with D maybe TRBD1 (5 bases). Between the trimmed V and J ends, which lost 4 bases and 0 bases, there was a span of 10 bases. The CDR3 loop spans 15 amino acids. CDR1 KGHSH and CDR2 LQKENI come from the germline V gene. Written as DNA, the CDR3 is TGTGCCAGCTCACAGGGACTGGATAGCAATCAGCCCCAGCATTTT. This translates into CASSQGLDSNQPQHF. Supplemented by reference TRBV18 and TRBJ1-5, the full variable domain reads NAGVMQNPRHLVRRRGQEARLRCSPMKGHSHVYWYRQLPEEGLKFMVYLQKENIIDESGMPKERFSAEFPKEGPSILRIQQVVRGDSAAYFCASSQGLDSNQPQHFGDGTRLSIL.

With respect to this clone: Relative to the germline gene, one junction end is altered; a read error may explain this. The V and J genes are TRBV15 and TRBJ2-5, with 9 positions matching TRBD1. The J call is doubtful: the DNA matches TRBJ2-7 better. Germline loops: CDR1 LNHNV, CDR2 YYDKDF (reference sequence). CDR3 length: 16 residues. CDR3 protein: CATSREATGGPYEQYF. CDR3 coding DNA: TGTGCTACCAGCAGGGAAGCTACAGGGGGCCCCTACGAGCAGTACTTC.

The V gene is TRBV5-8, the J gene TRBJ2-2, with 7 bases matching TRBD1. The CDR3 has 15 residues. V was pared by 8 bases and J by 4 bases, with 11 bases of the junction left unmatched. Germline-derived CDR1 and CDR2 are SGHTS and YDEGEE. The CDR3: CASKPFPGGTGELFF. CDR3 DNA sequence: TGTGCCAGTAAGCCTTTCCCAGGGGGCACCGGGGAGCTGTTTTTT. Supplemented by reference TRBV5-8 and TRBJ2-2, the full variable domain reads EAGVTQSPTHLIKTRGQQATLRCSPISGHTSVYWYQQALGLGLQFLLWYDEGEERNRGNFPPRFSGRQFPNYSSELNVNALELEDSALYLCASKPFPGGTGELFFGEGSRLTVL.

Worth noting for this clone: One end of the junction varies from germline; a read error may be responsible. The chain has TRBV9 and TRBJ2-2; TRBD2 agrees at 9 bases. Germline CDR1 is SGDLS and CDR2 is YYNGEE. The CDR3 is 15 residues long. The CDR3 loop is CASSDGTSPTRELFF. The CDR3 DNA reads TGTGCCAGCAGCGACGGGACTAGCCCCACCCGGGAGCTGTTTTTT. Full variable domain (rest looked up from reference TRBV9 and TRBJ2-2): DSGVTQTPKHLITATGQRVTLRCSPRSGDLSVYWYQQSLDQGLQFLIQYYNGEERAKGNILERFSAQQFPDLHSELNLSSLELGDSALYFCASSDGTSPTRELFFGEGSRLTVL.

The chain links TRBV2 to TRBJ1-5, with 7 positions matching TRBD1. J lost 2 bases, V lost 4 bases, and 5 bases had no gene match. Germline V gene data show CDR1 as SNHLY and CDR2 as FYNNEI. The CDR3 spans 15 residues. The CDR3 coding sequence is TGTGCCAGCAGTGGGCAGGGGGTGGGCAATCAGCCCCAGCATTTT. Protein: CASSGQGVGNQPQHF.

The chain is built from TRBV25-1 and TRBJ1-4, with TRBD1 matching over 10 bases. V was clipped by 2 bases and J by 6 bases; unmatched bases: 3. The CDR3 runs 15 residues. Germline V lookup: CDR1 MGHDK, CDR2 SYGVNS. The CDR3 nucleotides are TGTGCCAGCAGTGAAGGGGGGACAGGGGATGAAAAACTGTTTTTT. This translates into CASSEGGTGDEKLFF.

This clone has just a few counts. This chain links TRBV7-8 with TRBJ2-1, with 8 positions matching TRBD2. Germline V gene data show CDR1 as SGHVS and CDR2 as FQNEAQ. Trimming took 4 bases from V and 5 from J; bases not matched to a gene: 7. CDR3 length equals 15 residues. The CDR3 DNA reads TGTGCCAGCAGCTCCCCGTGGCGGGGGGACAATGAGCAGTTCTTC. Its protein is CASSSPWRGDNEQFF.

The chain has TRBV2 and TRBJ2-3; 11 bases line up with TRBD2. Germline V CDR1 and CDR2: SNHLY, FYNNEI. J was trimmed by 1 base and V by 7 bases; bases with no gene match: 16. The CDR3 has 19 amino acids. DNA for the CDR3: TGTGCCAGCATCCGGAGGCGGCTAGCGGGGGGCCCTGGCACAGATACGCAGTATTTT. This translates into CASIRRRLAGGPGTDTQYF.

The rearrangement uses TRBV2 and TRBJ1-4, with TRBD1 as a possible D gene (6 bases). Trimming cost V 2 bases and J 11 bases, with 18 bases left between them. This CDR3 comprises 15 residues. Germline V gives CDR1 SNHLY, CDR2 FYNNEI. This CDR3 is CASSERGARAHKLFF. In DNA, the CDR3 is TGTGCCAGCAGTGAACGGGGGGCCAGGGCTCACAAACTGTTTTTT.

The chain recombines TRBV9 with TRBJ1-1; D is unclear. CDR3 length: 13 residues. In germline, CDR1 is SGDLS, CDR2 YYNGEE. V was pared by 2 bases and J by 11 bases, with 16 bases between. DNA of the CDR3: TGTGCCAGCAGCGTGCTAGAGGTCTCGCCGGCTTTCTTT. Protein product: CASSVLEVSPAFF.

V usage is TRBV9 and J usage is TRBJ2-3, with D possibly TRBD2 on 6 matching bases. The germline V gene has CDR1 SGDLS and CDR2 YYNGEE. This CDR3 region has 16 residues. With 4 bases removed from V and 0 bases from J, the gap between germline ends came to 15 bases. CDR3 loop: CASSLGGGKSTDTQYF. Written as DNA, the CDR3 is TGTGCCAGCAGCCTCGGGGGTGGTAAAAGCACAGATACGCAGTATTTT.

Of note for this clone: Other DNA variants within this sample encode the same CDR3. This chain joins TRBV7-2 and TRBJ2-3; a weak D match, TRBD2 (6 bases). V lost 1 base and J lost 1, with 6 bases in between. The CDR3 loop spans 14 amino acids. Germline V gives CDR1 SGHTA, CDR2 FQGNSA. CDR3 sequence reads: CASSLGRGTDTQYF. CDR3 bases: TGTGCCAGCAGCTTAGGGAGGGGCACAGATACGCAGTATTTT.

The chain's CDR3 is CASSPPYPRRTEAFF. The CDR3 coding sequence is TGTGCCAGCTCACCTCCCTATCCTCGGAGGACTGAAGCTTTCTTT. This chain joins TRBV18 and TRBJ1-1; no clear D. There are 15 residues in the CDR3. CDR1 is KGHSH and CDR2 is LQKENI in the germline V gene. The V and J ends lost 3 bases and 5 bases respectively, with 16 bases between them.

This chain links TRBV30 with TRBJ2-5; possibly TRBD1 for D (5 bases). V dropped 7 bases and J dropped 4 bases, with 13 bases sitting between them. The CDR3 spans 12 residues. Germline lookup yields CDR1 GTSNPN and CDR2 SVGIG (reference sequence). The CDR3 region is CALDTGSETQYF. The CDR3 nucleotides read TGTGCCTTGGACACAGGATCAGAGACCCAGTACTTC.

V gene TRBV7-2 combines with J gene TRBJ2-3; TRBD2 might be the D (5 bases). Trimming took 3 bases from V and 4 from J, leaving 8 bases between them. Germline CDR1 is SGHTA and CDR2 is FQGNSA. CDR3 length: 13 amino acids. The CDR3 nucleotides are TGTGCCAGCAGCTTTATACTAGCAGATACGCAGTATTTT. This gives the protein CASSFILADTQYF.

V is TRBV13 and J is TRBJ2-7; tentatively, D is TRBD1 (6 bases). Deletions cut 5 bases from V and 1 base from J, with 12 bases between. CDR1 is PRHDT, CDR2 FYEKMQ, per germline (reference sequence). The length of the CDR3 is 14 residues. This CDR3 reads CASSQQTGSYEQYF. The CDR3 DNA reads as TGTGCCAGCAGCCAACAGACAGGTTCCTACGAGCAGTACTTC.